The 26 T cell receptor beta chains below all came from one sample that was sequenced in a study of blood T cell repertoires in COVID-19. This table comes from immunoSEQ multiplex PCR, and its TCRdb copy is limited to in-frame clones, with some not included. Seen here are more than 90,000 clones, roughly 72% observed once, and the top ten hold about 26%. The specimen was peripheral blood. The receptors here all came from an older woman in a cohort sampled during active or convalescent COVID-19.

The chain employs TRBV5-1 and TRBJ2-3, with D possibly TRBD1 on 6 matching bases. This CDR3 spans 16 amino acids. In germline, CDR1 is SGHRS, CDR2 YFSETQ. The V and J ends lost 0 bases and 6 bases respectively, with 17 bases between them. This chain's CDR3 is CASSLAPDRNVDTQYF. The CDR3 nucleotides read TGCGCCAGCAGCTTGGCGCCCGACAGGAACGTGGATACGCAGTATTTT.

This clone showed up just once. The rearrangement joins TRBV25-1 to TRBJ1-2; the match to TRBD1 covers 12 bases. Germline V gene sequence: CDR1 MGHDK, CDR2 SYGVNS. The CDR3 length is 16 residues. V lost 5 bases and J lost 4; bases outside the gene matches: 8. Here the CDR3 reads CASSSTGTGGSYGYTF. The CDR3 nucleotides are TGTGCCAGCAGTTCTACCGGGACAGGGGGCAGCTATGGCTACACCTTC.

CDR3 loop: CASSGTVGLGYTF. The CDR3 DNA follows: TGTGCCAGCAGTGGAACAGTGGGCTTAGGCTACACCTTC. This chain joins TRBV25-1 and TRBJ1-2; unclear D gene. Germline CDR1 MGHDK, CDR2 SYGVNS. The V gene lost 4 bases and the J gene lost 8 bases, with 14 bases spanning the gap. The CDR3 consists of 13 residues.

This clone was seen a handful of times. V usage is TRBV30 and J usage is TRBJ2-7; the match to TRBD2 covers 7 bases. Trimming cost V 2 bases and J 1 base; bases outside gene matches: 8. Germline lookup yields CDR1 GTSNPN and CDR2 SVGIG (reference sequence). CDR3 length: 15 amino acids. The DNA of the CDR3 is TGTGCCTGGAGTATCCATTCGGGGGGTTCCTACGAGCAGTACTTC. This gives the protein CAWSIHSGGSYEQYF.

The sample holds one count of this clone. This sequence joins TRBV6-5 and TRBJ1-3; perhaps TRBD1 as D (5 bases). In germline, CDR1 is MNHEY, CDR2 SVGAGI. The V and J ends lost 7 bases and 0 bases respectively, with 7 bases between them. CDR3 length: 13 amino acids. CDR3 nucleotide sequence: TGTGCCAGCAAGGGACTCTCTGGAAACACCATATATTTT. As protein: CASKGLSGNTIYF.

A single count supports this clone. Here the CDR3 reads CASSSLAGGLTDTQYF. The CDR3 nucleotides read TGTGCCAGCAGCTCACTAGCGGGGGGACTCACAGATACGCAGTATTTT. The rearrangement links TRBV7-3 to TRBJ2-3; 12 bases match TRBD2. From germline, CDR1 is SGHTA and CDR2 FQGTGA. The CDR3 is made up of 16 amino acids. With V trimmed by 4 bases and J by 2 bases, 4 bases remained unmatched.

This chain uses TRBV19 with TRBJ1-1; 7 bases align to TRBD1. This CDR3 has 14 amino acids. Germline CDR1 reads LNHDA; CDR2 reads SQIVND (reference sequence). V shed 4 bases and J 4 bases; nucleotides not matched to a gene: 6. DNA for the CDR3: TGTGCCAGTAGTACTACAGGGGTGGGCACTGAAGCTTTCTTT. It yields the protein CASSTTGVGTEAFF.

The V gene is TRBV10-2, the J gene TRBJ2-3; 7 positions match TRBD1. The ends lost 8 bases at V and 1 base at J; junction bases unmatched: 9. The germline CDR1 and CDR2 sequences are WSHSY and SAAADI. The CDR3 has 15 residues. CDR3 sequence reads: CASHRTGDGTDTQYF. The DNA for the CDR3 is TGCGCCAGCCATAGAACAGGGGACGGCACAGATACGCAGTATTTT.

This clone was detected once. The chain uses TRBV6-5 and TRBJ1-2; 10 nucleotides match TRBD1. The CDR3 runs to 15 residues. V gave up 6 bases and J gave up 0 bases; unmatched junction bases: 4. In germline, CDR1 is MNHEY, CDR2 SVGAGI. CDR3 sequence: CASSRQGAANYGYTF. As DNA, the CDR3 is TGTGCCAGCAGCCGACAGGGGGCGGCTAACTATGGCTACACCTTC.

This clone was seen at least ten times. This chain joins TRBV2 and TRBJ1-2; D not certain. Germline-derived CDR1 and CDR2 are SNHLY and FYNNEI. The V end was cut by 4 bases, the J end by 4 bases, with 7 bases between. The CDR3 covers 12 residues. CDR3 DNA sequence: TGTGCCAGCAGTGCTACTGCCTATGGCTACACCTTC. Residues: CASSATAYGYTF. Full variable domain (remainder filled in from reference TRBV2 and TRBJ1-2): EPEVTQTPSHQVTQMGQEVILRCVPISNHLYFYWYRQILGQKVEFLVSFYNNEISEKSEIFDDQFSVERPDGSNFTLKIRSTKLEDSAMYFCASSATAYGYTFGSGTRLTVV.

The V call is TRBV6-2 or TRBV6-3, the J call TRBJ2-7; D might be TRBD1 (5 bases). The CDR3 loop spans 15 amino acids. CDR1 and CDR2 from the germline V gene are MNHEY and SVGEGT. V lost 4 bases and J 2 bases, leaving 15 bases between the germline ends. The CDR3 is CASSSTGGMAYEQYF. The CDR3 nucleotides read TGTGCCAGCAGTTCAACAGGTGGGATGGCCTACGAGCAGTACTTC.

The genes are TRBV7-6 and TRBJ2-3; 8 bases match TRBD2. Unmatched junction bases numbered 5, after V lost 5 bases and J lost 1 base. The CDR3 covers 15 residues. CDR1 is SGHVS and CDR2 is FNYEAQ in the germline V gene. The CDR3 DNA is TGTGCCAGCAGCCCCACGGGAGGGGGCACAGATACGCAGTATTTT. Translating gives CASSPTGGGTDTQYF.

This chain uses TRBV9 with TRBJ2-2, with 10 bases lining up with TRBD1. The CDR3 extends over 15 amino acids. Germline V gives CDR1 SGDLS, CDR2 YYNGEE. With V trimmed by 3 bases and J by 4 bases, 3 bases remained unmatched. CDR3 region: CASSGQGAGTGELFF. Here the CDR3 DNA reads TGTGCCAGCAGCGGACAGGGGGCGGGCACCGGGGAGCTGTTTTTT.

The chain employs TRBV7-2 and TRBJ2-4; tentative D call: TRBD1 (6 bases). The CDR3 has 15 amino acids. The V end was cut by 6 bases, the J end by 2 bases, with 14 bases between. The germline V gene has CDR1 SGHTA and CDR2 FQGNSA. CDR3 nucleotides: TGTGCCAGCAGTAAAATACAGGGAACCAAAAACATTCAGTACTTC. Residues: CASSKIQGTKNIQYF.

The chain uses TRBV11-2 and TRBJ2-4; 8 nucleotides align to TRBD2. The J segment lost 5 bases and the V segment lost 3 bases, leaving 9 bases of the junction unmatched. The CDR3 spans 16 residues. Germline assignment: CDR1 SGHAT and CDR2 FQNNGV. The DNA of the CDR3 is TGTGCCAGCAGCTTCCCGGGGGGGTTTTACGAAAACATTCAGTACTTC. The encoded protein is CASSFPGGFYENIQYF. Variable domain in full (rest from reference TRBV11-2 and TRBJ2-4): EAGVAQSPRYKIIEKRQSVAFWCNPISGHATLYWYQQILGQGPKLLIQFQNNGVVDDSQLPKDRFSAERLKGVDSTLKIQPAKLEDSAVYLCASSFPGGFYENIQYFGAGTRLSVL.

The V and J genes are TRBV18 and TRBJ1-4; D not certain. The CDR3 has 16 residues. Between the trimmed V and J ends, which lost 4 bases and 6 bases, there was a span of 18 bases. Germline-derived CDR1 and CDR2 are KGHSH and LQKENI. The CDR3 region is CASSLFRSTYDEKLFF. The CDR3 DNA sequence: TGTGCCAGCTCACTTTTCCGCAGTACGTACGATGAAAAACTGTTTTTT.

The CDR3 DNA sequence: TGCGCCAGCAGCTTGGGGACATCTTACAATGAGCAGTTCTTC. Encoded protein: CASSLGTSYNEQFF. The chain joins TRBV5-1 to TRBJ2-1; possible D gene TRBD1, 5 bases. The CDR3 extends over 14 amino acids. Germline CDR1 SGHRS, CDR2 YFSETQ. Between the trimmed V and J ends, which lost 0 bases and 4 bases, there was a span of 8 bases.

The rearrangement uses TRBV7-9 and TRBJ1-3, with no clear D. V was trimmed by 0 bases and J by 2 bases, leaving 5 bases between them. Germline V gives CDR1 SEHNR, CDR2 FQNEAQ (reference sequence). This CDR3 is built from 14 residues. The CDR3 bases are TGTGCCAGCAGCTTAGCTGGAGCTGGAAACACCATATATTTT. It encodes CASSLAGAGNTIYF.

The chain carries TRBV5-1 and TRBJ2-3, with D possibly being TRBD2 (7 bases). Per germline, CDR1 SGHRS and CDR2 YFSETQ. The CDR3 loop spans 17 amino acids. The V end was cut by 4 bases, the J end by 4 bases, with 22 bases between. CDR3: CASSPDMRGGRADTQYF. The CDR3 coding sequence is TGCGCCAGCAGCCCGGACATGAGGGGGGGCAGAGCAGATACGCAGTATTTT.

CDR3 sequence: CSVDQIRGHHQFF. CDR3 DNA sequence: TGCAGCGTTGACCAGATCAGGGGGCACCACCAGTTCTTC. V and J are TRBV29-1 and TRBJ2-1; 8 bases are shared with TRBD1. CDR3 size: 13 residues. The junction had 11 bases not matched to a gene; V was cut back by 3 bases and J by 13 bases. The germline V gene has CDR1 SQVTM and CDR2 ANQGSEA.

Written as DNA, the CDR3 is TGCGCCAGCAGCCAAGATCTCTCCCGGGGAGTGGGGGGAAACACCATATATTTT. Encoded protein: CASSQDLSRGVGGNTIYF. The V gene is TRBV4-1, the J gene TRBJ1-3; D remains unclear. The V end was cut by 0 bases, the J end by 4 bases, with 19 bases between. CDR1 and CDR2 (germline): MGHRA, YSYEKL. The CDR3 is 18 residues long.

The chain employs TRBV4-2 and TRBJ1-1; D is undetermined. V lost 0 bases to trimming and J lost 6 bases, with 11 bases between them. This CDR3 has 14 amino acids. Germline values: CDR1 LGHNA, CDR2 YNFKEQ. CDR3 sequence reads: CASSQDTGDPEAFF. Written as DNA, the CDR3 is TGTGCCAGCAGCCAAGATACGGGAGACCCTGAAGCTTTCTTT.

This chain's CDR3 is CASSMKGAGELFF. The CDR3 DNA sequence: TGTGCCAGTAGTATGAAGGGGGCCGGGGAGCTGTTTTTT. V usage is TRBV19 and J usage is TRBJ2-2; maybe TRBD1 (6 bases). The length of the CDR3 is 13 residues. Germline CDR1 LNHDA, CDR2 SQIVND (reference sequence). Trimming shortened V by 3 bases and J by 6 bases, and 8 bases separated the two germline ends.

The genes are TRBV2 and TRBJ1-5; TRBD1 matches 11 bases. Germline V gene sequence: CDR1 SNHLY, CDR2 FYNNEI. Unmatched junction bases numbered 4, after V lost 0 bases and J lost 6 bases. The CDR3 runs 16 residues. CDR3 loop: CASSEALGTGGQPQHF. CDR3 nucleotide sequence: TGTGCCAGCAGTGAAGCGCTTGGGACAGGGGGTCAGCCCCAGCATTTT.

This chain uses TRBV7-2 with TRBJ2-7; 7 nucleotides agree with TRBD2. CDR3 length equals 16 residues. Looked up from germline, CDR1 is SGHTA and CDR2 is FQGNSA. The junction had 12 bases not matched to a gene; V was cut back by 0 bases and J by 7 bases. DNA for the CDR3: TGTGCCAGCAGCTTAGCTTTAGGTGGGACTACGTGGGAGCAGTACTTC. Protein product: CASSLALGGTTWEQYF. Full variable domain (outside the CDR3, taken from reference TRBV7-2 and TRBJ2-7): GAGVSQSPSNKVTEKGKDVELRCDPISGHTALYWYRQSLGQGLEFLIYFQGNSAPDKSGLPSDRFSAERTGGSVSTLTIQRTQQEDSAVYLCASSLALGGTTWEQYFGPGTRLTVT.

The V call is TRBV5-4, the J call TRBJ1-3, with 9 bases lining up with TRBD1. After removal of 3 bases from V and 8 bases from J, the junction contained 15 bases not matched to a gene. The CDR3 runs 17 residues. Germline V gene lookup returns CDR1 SGHNT and CDR2 YYREEE (reference sequence). The CDR3 DNA reads as TGTGCCAGCAGCTGGGCCCCAGGACAGGGGTCGGAAGACACCATATATTTT. Its protein is CASSWAPGQGSEDTIYF.